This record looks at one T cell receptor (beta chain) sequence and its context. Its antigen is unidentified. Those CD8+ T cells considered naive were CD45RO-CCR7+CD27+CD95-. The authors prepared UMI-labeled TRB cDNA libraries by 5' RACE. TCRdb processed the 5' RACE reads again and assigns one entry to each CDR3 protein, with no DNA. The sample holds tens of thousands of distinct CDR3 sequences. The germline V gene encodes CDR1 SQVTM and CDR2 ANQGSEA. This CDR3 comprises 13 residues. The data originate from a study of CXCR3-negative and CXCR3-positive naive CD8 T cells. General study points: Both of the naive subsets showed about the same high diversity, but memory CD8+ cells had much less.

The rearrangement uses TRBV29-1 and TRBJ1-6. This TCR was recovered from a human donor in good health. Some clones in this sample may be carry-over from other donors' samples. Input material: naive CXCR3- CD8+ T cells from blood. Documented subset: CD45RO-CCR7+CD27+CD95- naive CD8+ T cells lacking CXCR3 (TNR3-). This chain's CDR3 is CSVLGEGDSPLHF.